The 28 T cell receptor beta chains listed next were all sequenced from one sample in a study of CD8 T cells in Susac syndrome. The RNA input was roughly 0.45 to 1 ug, and it was reverse transcribed with random hexamers. TCRdb called the immunoSEQ multiplex PCR reads again in MiXCR, with one record for every CDR3 protein. This table holds approximately 190,000 distinct CDR3 sequences, around 93% found once. The sequenced material came from CD4+ T cells from PBMCs. These TCRs come from a human donor in good health.

The V gene is TRBV7-9, the J gene TRBJ1-4, with a possible D match to TRBD1 (6 bases). This CDR3 is built from 14 residues. CDR1 SEHNR and CDR2 FQNEAQ come from the germline V gene (reference sequence). V shed 3 bases and J shed 8 bases, with 13 bases lying between them. The CDR3 loop reads CASSFPAGDEKLFF. Written as DNA, the CDR3 is TGTGCCAGCAGCTTCCCGGCAGGGGACGAAAAACTGTTTTTT.

This clonotype showed up just once. The gene calls are TRBV6-2 or TRBV6-3 and TRBJ2-7; 9 bases map to TRBD1. The CDR3 length is 14 residues. Germline CDR1 and CDR2: MNHEY and SVGEGT. Losses at the gene ends were 2 bases for V and 6 bases for J; bases not matched to a gene: 5. This CDR3 is CASSYGQGIGEQYV. CDR3 sequence (DNA): TGTGCCAGCAGTTACGGACAGGGGATCGGCGAGCAGTACGTC.

J is TRBJ2-6 and V is TRBV19, with 10 nucleotides matching TRBD1. CDR3 length: 18 residues. Per the germline V gene, CDR1 is LNHDA and CDR2 is SQIVND (reference sequence). Germline trimming cut 3 bases from V and 0 bases from J; bases unmatched to any gene: 5. CDR3 bases: TGTGCCAGTAGTATGACAGGGGGCCGCTACTCTGGGGCCAACGTCCTGACTTTC. This gives the protein CASSMTGGRYSGANVLTF.

The CDR3 nucleotides are TGCAGCGTTGAAAGGAAGGGGGCTGTGGAGACCCAGTACTTC. It codes for CSVERKGAVETQYF. The rearrangement joins TRBV29-1 to TRBJ2-5; 7 positions match TRBD1. The CDR3 sequence is 14 residues long. From germline, CDR1 is SQVTM and CDR2 ANQGSEA. V was clipped by 2 bases and J by 5 bases; unmatched bases: 8.

This chain uses TRBV29-1 with TRBJ1-2; possible D gene TRBD1, 5 bases. Germline-derived CDR1 and CDR2 are SQVTM and ANQGSEA. There are 13 residues in the CDR3. The ends were cut back, 5 bases at V and 3 bases at J, with 13 bases in the middle. The CDR3 DNA follows: TGCAGCGTTCCCCCGGGGCTCGACTATGGCTACACCTTC. This sequence encodes CSVPPGLDYGYTF.

The rearrangement joins TRBV27 to TRBJ2-3, with TRBD2 matching 10 bases. The CDR3 covers 16 residues. CDR1 and CDR2 (germline): MNHEY, SMNVEV (reference sequence). Losses at the gene ends were 2 bases for V and 2 bases for J; bases not matched to a gene: 4. CDR3 amino acids: CASSLVAGGPTDTQYF. CDR3 sequence (DNA): TGTGCCAGCAGTTTAGTAGCGGGGGGACCCACAGATACGCAGTATTTT.

The chain links TRBV30 to TRBJ2-1; 8 bases match TRBD1. The CDR3 contains 14 residues. Germline CDR1 reads GTSNPN; CDR2 reads SVGIG (reference sequence). Unmatched junction bases numbered 3, after V lost 5 bases and J lost 0 bases. CDR3 sequence: CAWDGQGSYNEQFF. The DNA for the CDR3 is TGTGCCTGGGATGGACAGGGCTCCTACAATGAGCAGTTCTTC.

This rearrangement joins TRBV5-1 to TRBJ1-2; D gene uncertain. Looked up from germline, CDR1 is SGHRS and CDR2 is YFSETQ. Trimming shortened V by 1 base and J by 8 bases, and 9 bases separated the two germline ends. There are 12 residues in the CDR3. CDR3 loop: CASSLRRGGYTF. CDR3 bases: TGCGCCAGCAGCTTGCGCCGAGGGGGCTACACCTTC.

The chain carries TRBV24-1 and TRBJ2-4, with D unclear. This CDR3 has 14 amino acids. Germline-derived CDR1 and CDR2 are KGHDR and SFDVKD. Trimming took 1 base from V and 3 from J, leaving 6 bases between them. CDR3 nucleotide sequence: TGTGCCACCAGTGATTTTAACAGCAAAAACATTCAGTACTTC. It yields the protein CATSDFNSKNIQYF.

The chain carries TRBV15 and TRBJ2-7; tentatively, D is TRBD1 (6 bases). This CDR3 has 17 amino acids. Trimming pared 0 bases from V and 3 bases from J, leaving 18 bases between. Germline V gene lookup returns CDR1 LNHNV and CDR2 YYDKDF (reference sequence). The CDR3 sequence: CATSRDLSGVHSYEQYF. The DNA for the CDR3 is TGTGCCACCAGCAGAGATTTATCAGGGGTCCATAGCTACGAGCAGTACTTC. Combining the CDR3 with reference TRBV15 and TRBJ2-7 gives the whole variable domain DAMVIQNPRYQVTQFGKPVTLSCSQTLNHNVMYWYQQKSSQAPKLLFHYYDKDFNNEADTPDNFQSRRPNTSFCFLDIRSPGLGDTAMYLCATSRDLSGVHSYEQYFGPGTRLTVT.

V is TRBV29-1 and J is TRBJ2-7; D remains ambiguous. The germline CDR1 and CDR2 sequences are SQVTM and ANQGSEA. This CDR3 spans 10 amino acids. The germline V and J ends were trimmed by 8 bases and 1 base, with 6 bases remaining between them. CDR3 sequence (DNA): TGCAGCTGGGGTTCCTACGAGCAGTACGTC. Translation: CSWGSYEQYV.

The J gene is TRBJ1-5, the V gene TRBV29-1; D uncertain. V lost 5 bases, J lost 0 bases, and 8 bases lay in between. CDR3 length: 13 residues. CDR1 and CDR2 (germline): SQVTM, ANQGSEA. The CDR3 loop reads CSVRTDSNQPQHF. CDR3 bases: TGCAGCGTTAGAACAGATAGCAATCAGCCCCAGCATTTT.

V and J are TRBV7-9 and TRBJ1-1; possible D gene TRBD1, 5 bases. The V gene's germline CDR1 is SEHNR and CDR2 FQNEAQ (reference sequence). V lost 11 bases to trimming and J lost 6 bases, with 19 bases between them. The CDR3 contains 13 residues. CDR3 bases: TGTGCCGCCCGACCTCTCCAGGGCTCTGAAGCTTTCTTT. This sequence encodes CAARPLQGSEAFF.

This chain connects TRBV20-1 to TRBJ2-4, with 8 bases aligning to TRBD1. CDR1 DFQATT and CDR2 SNEGSKA come from the germline V gene (reference sequence). This CDR3 contains 13 residues. For the CDR3, the DNA is TGCAGCGGTAGGGTTACAGGGGGAAACATTCAGTACTTC. It yields the protein CSGRVTGGNIQYF.

CDR3 bases: TGCGCCAGCAGCTTGGTCCCTCAGGGCAATGAGCAGTTCTTC. As protein: CASSLVPQGNEQFF. The V call is TRBV5-1, the J call TRBJ2-1, with D possibly matching TRBD1 (5 bases). V lost 0 bases and J 6 bases, leaving 10 bases between the germline ends. The germline V gene encodes CDR1 SGHRS and CDR2 YFSETQ. CDR3 length: 14 amino acids. Drawing the rest from reference TRBV5-1 and TRBJ2-1, the complete variable domain is KAGVTQTPRYLIKTRGQQVTLSCSPISGHRSVSWYQQTPGQGLQFLFEYFSETQRNKGNFPGRFSGRQFSNSRSEMNVSTLELGDSALYLCASSLVPQGNEQFFGPGTRLTVL.

This chain links TRBV28 with TRBJ1-3; D remains unclear. This CDR3 spans 16 amino acids. The germline V gene has CDR1 MDHEN and CDR2 SYDVKM. The V and J ends lost 1 base and 0 bases respectively, with 10 bases between them. The CDR3 region is CASSLFQSSSGNTIYF. The CDR3 region has the DNA TGTGCCAGCAGTTTATTTCAATCCAGCTCTGGAAACACCATATATTTT.

The chain employs TRBV6-1 and TRBJ2-2; possibly TRBD1 or TRBD2 for D (5 bases each). CDR1 is MNHNS and CDR2 is SASEGT in the germline V gene. V lost 4 bases to trimming and J lost 6 bases, with 9 bases between them. The CDR3 is 13 residues long. CDR3 amino acids: CASSVRDPGELFF. The CDR3 DNA reads as TGTGCCAGCAGTGTAAGGGACCCCGGGGAGCTGTTTTTT.

The chain couples TRBV5-4 to TRBJ1-2, with D possibly matching TRBD1 (6 bases). Per germline, CDR1 SGHNT and CDR2 YYREEE (reference sequence). Deletions cut 4 bases from V and 3 bases from J, with 19 bases between. The CDR3 has 16 residues. The CDR3 bases are TGTGCCAGCAGCCCCTGGAACGGGGGCTCGGACTATGGCTACACCTTC. As protein: CASSPWNGGSDYGYTF.

V gene TRBV24-1 combines with J gene TRBJ2-1; possible D gene TRBD2, 7 bases. Germline V gene data show CDR1 as KGHDR and CDR2 as SFDVKD. Trimming stripped 5 bases from V and 5 bases from J, with 18 bases between. There are 16 residues in the CDR3. In DNA, the CDR3 is TGTGCCACCAGTGTCCATGGGGGGGGCGCCCACAATGAGCAGTTCTTC. It codes for CATSVHGGGAHNEQFF.

The J gene is TRBJ2-5, the V gene TRBV30; no clear D. Trimming cost V 2 bases and J 2 bases, with 9 bases left between them. Germline V CDR1 and CDR2: GTSNPN, SVGIG (reference sequence). The CDR3 is 13 amino acids. This CDR3 is CAWSFGLQETQYF. CDR3 in DNA: TGTGCCTGGAGTTTTGGGCTTCAAGAGACCCAGTACTTC.

V and J are TRBV7-2 and TRBJ1-6, with 7 nucleotides matching TRBD1. The CDR3 extends over 16 amino acids. The ends lost 0 bases at V and 10 bases at J; junction bases unmatched: 9. Per germline, CDR1 SGHTA and CDR2 FQGNSA. CDR3 sequence: CASSLALTGKGSPLHF. Written as DNA, the CDR3 is TGTGCCAGCAGCTTAGCGCTGACAGGGAAGGGCTCACCCCTCCACTTT.

The chain combines TRBV4-1 with TRBJ1-4; D is uncertain. The V gene's germline CDR1 is MGHRA and CDR2 YSYEKL. The germline V and J ends were trimmed by 2 bases and 9 bases, with 19 bases remaining between them. The CDR3 has 16 amino acids. CDR3 amino acids: CASSQPGLGVTKKLFF. The CDR3, as DNA: TGCGCCAGCAGCCAACCCGGACTCGGCGTAACTAAAAAACTGTTTTTT.

The J gene is TRBJ1-4, the V gene TRBV12-3 or TRBV12-4, with D tentatively TRBD1 (5 bases). Between the trimmed V and J ends, which lost 3 bases and 7 bases, there was a span of 9 bases. This CDR3 has 13 amino acids. CDR3 loop: CASSLSGLEKLFF. CDR3 nucleotides: TGTGCCAGCAGTTTGTCGGGGCTTGAAAAACTGTTTTTT.

The gene calls are TRBV28 and TRBJ2-7; D uncertain. The germline V and J ends were trimmed by 6 bases and 2 bases, with 11 bases remaining between them. CDR1 is MDHEN and CDR2 is SYDVKM in the germline V gene. This CDR3 has 13 amino acids. This CDR3 reads CASRNPGTYEQYF. The CDR3 DNA is TGTGCCAGCAGGAATCCTGGGACCTACGAGCAGTACTTC.

The V gene is TRBV11-3, the J gene TRBJ2-4; D uncertain. The CDR3 is 14 residues long. The V end lost 0 bases, the J end lost 0 bases, and 3 bases lay between the germline ends. Looked up from germline, CDR1 is SGHNT and CDR2 is YENEEA. The CDR3 DNA reads as TGTGCCAGCAGCTTAGAGGTAGCCAAAAACATTCAGTACTTC. Encoded protein: CASSLEVAKNIQYF.

This chain connects TRBV9 to TRBJ1-1; weak D call: TRBD1 (6 bases). Germline V gene lookup returns CDR1 SGDLS and CDR2 YYNGEE. This CDR3 has 15 amino acids. The ends were cut back, 0 bases at V and 1 base at J, with 10 bases in the middle. CDR3 amino acids: CASSVAGAGNTEAFF. CDR3 coding DNA: TGTGCCAGCAGCGTAGCAGGGGCCGGGAACACTGAAGCTTTCTTT.

This clonotype is a singleton in its sample. The chain uses TRBV5-4 and TRBJ2-5; possibly TRBD1 for D (6 bases). V was cut by 1 base and J by 1 base, with 11 bases left in between. The germline CDR1 and CDR2 sequences are SGHNT and YYREEE (reference sequence). The CDR3 runs to 15 residues. DNA of the CDR3: TGTGCCAGCAGCTTGCCCGACAGGACCCAAGAGACCCAGTACTTC. This translates into CASSLPDRTQETQYF.

This rearrangement joins TRBV5-1 to TRBJ1-2; no clear D. V lost 4 bases, J lost 7 bases, and 17 bases lay in between. There are 14 residues in the CDR3. Germline V gene sequence: CDR1 SGHRS, CDR2 YFSETQ. In DNA form, the CDR3 reads TGCGCCAGCAGCCCCGGGCCCTCAGACCTTGGCTACACCTTC. Protein product: CASSPGPSDLGYTF.